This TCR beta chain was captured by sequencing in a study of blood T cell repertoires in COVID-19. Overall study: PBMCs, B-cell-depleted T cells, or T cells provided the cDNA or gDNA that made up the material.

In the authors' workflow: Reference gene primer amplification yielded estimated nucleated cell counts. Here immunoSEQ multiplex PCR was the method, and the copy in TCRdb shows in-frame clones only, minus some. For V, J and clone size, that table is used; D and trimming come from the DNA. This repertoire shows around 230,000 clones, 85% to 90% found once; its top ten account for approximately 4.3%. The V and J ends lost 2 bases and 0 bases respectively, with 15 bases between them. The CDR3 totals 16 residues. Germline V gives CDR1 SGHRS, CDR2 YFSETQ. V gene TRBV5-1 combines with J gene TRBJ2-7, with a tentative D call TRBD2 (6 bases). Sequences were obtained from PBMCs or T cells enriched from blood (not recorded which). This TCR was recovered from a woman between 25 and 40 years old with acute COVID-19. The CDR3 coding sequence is TGCGCCAGCAGCTTCTTCCCCGGGGACTTCTCCTACGAGCAGTACTTC. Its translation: CASSFFPGDFSYEQYF.